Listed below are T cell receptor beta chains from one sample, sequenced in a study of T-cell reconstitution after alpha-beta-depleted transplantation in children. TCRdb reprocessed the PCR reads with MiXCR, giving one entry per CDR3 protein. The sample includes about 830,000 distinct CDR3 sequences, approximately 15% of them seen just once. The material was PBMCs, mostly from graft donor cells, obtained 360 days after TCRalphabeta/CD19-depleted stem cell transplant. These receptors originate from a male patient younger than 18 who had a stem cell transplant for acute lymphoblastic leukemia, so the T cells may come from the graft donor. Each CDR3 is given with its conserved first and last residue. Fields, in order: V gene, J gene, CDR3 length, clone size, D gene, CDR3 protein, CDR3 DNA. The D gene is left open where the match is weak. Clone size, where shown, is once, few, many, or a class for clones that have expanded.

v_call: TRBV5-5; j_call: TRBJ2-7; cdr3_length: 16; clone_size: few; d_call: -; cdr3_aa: CASSLSFLGSPYEQYF; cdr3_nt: TGTGCCAGCAGCTTGTCATTCCTAGGGTCCCCCTACGAGCAGTACTTC
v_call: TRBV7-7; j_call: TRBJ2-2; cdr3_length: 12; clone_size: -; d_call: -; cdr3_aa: CASKGYTGELFF; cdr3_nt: TGTGCCAGCAAAGGGTACACCGGGGAGCTGTTTTTT
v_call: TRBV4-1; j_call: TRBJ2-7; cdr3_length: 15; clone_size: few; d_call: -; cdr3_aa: CASSQAAGLSYEQYF; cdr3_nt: TGCGCCAGCAGCCAAGCGGCTGGGCTCTCCTACGAGCAGTACTTC
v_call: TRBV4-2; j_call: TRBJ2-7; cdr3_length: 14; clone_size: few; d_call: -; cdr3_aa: CASSHERANYEQYF; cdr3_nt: TGTGCCAGCAGCCATGAACGCGCAAACTACGAGCAGTACTTC
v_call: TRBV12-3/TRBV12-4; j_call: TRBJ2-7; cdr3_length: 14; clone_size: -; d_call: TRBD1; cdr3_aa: CASSPWDRGSEQYF; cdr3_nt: TGTGCCAGCAGTCCATGGGACAGGGGTTCCGAGCAGTACTTC
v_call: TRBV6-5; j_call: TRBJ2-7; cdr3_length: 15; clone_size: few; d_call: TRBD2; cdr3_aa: CASSYSLTGGDEQYF; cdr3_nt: TGTGCCAGCAGTTACTCACTGACGGGGGGGGACGAGCAGTACTTC
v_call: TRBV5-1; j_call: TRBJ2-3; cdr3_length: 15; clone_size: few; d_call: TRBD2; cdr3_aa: CATTLSGSGGDTQYF; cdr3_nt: TGCGCCACCACTCTTAGCGGGAGTGGTGGTGATACGCAGTATTTT
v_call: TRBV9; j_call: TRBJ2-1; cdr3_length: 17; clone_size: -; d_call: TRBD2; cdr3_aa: CASSVSWTSGGVNEQFF; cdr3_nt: TGTGCCAGCAGCGTATCGTGGACTAGCGGGGGAGTGAATGAGCAGTTCTTC
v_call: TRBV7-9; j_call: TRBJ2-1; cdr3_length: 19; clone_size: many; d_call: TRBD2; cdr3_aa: CASSLWGSGRLSSYNEQFF; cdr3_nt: TGTGCCAGCAGCTTATGGGGTAGCGGGAGGCTAAGCTCCTACAATGAGCAGTTCTTC
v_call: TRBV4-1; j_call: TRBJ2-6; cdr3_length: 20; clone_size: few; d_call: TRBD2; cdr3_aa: CASSQRGGLAGVTGANVLTF; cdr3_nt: TGCGCCAGCAGCCAACGGGGCGGACTAGCGGGAGTGACCGGGGCCAACGTCCTGACTTTC
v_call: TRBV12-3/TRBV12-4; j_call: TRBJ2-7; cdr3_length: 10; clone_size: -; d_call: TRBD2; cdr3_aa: CASKGTKQYF; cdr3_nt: TGTGCCAGCAAGGGGACTAAGCAGTACTTC
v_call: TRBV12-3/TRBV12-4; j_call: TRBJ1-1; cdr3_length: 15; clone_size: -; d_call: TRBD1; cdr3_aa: CASRRQGAMNTEAFF; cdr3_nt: TGTGCCAGCAGACGACAGGGGGCGATGAACACTGAAGCTTTCTTT
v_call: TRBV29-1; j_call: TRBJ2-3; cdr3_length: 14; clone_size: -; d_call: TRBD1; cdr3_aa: CSTPTDRVGDTQYF; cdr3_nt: TGCAGCACCCCGACAGACAGGGTAGGGGATACGCAGTATTTT
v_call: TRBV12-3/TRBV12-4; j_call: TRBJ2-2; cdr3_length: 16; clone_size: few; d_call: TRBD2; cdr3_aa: CASTLLSGSYPGELFF; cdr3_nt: TGTGCCAGCACGCTTCTTAGCGGGAGTTACCCCGGGGAGCTGTTTTTT
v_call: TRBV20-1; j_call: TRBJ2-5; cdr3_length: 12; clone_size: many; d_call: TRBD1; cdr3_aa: CSVHTGEETQYF; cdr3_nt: TGCAGTGTACACACAGGGGAAGAGACCCAGTACTTC
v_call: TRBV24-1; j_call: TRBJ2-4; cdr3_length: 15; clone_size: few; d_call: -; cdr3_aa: CATSARESAKNIQYF; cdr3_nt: TGTGCCACCAGTGCCAGGGAATCGGCCAAAAACATTCAGTACTTC
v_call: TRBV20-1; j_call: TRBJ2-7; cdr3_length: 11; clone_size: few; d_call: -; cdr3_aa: CSARREDEQYF; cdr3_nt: TGCAGTGCTAGGAGGGAAGACGAGCAGTACTTC
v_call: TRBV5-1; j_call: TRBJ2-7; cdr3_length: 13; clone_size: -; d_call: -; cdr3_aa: CASSLDRPSGQYF; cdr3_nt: TGCGCCAGCAGCTTGGACCGCCCAAGTGGGCAGTACTTC
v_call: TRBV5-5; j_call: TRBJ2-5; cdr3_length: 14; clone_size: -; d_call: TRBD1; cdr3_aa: CASSLWQGAETQYF; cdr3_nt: TGTGCCAGCAGCTTGTGGCAGGGGGCCGAGACCCAGTACTTC
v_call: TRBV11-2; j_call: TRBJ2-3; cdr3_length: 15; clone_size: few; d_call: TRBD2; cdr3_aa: CASRRLAGGADTQYF; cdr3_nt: TGTGCCAGCAGACGACTAGCGGGAGGCGCAGATACGCAGTATTTT
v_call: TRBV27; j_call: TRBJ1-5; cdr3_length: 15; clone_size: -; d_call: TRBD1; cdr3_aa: CASSPVTGGLQPQHF; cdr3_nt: TGTGCCAGCAGCCCCGTTACAGGGGGTCTCCAGCCCCAGCATTTT
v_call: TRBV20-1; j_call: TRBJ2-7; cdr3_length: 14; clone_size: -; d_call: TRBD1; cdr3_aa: CSARPGQAAYEQYF; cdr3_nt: TGCAGTGCAAGACCGGGACAGGCCGCCTACGAGCAGTACTTC
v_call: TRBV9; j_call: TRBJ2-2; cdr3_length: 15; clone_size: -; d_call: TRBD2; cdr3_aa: CASSVVTSGPGELFF; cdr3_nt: TGTGCCAGCAGCGTAGTGACTAGCGGTCCCGGGGAGCTGTTTTTT
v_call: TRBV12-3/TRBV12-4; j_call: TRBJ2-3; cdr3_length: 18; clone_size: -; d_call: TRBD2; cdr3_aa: CASSLHPGTSGNTDTQYF; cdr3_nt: TGTGCCAGCAGTCTCCATCCGGGGACTAGCGGTAACACAGATACGCAGTATTTT
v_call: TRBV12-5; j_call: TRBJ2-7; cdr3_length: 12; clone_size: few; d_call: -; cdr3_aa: CASGSLRNEQYF; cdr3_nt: TGTGCTAGTGGATCCCTGAGGAACGAGCAGTACTTC
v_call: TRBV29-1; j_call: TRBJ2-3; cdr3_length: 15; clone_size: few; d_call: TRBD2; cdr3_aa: CSVAVGLASTDTQYF; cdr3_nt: TGCAGCGTTGCGGTGGGACTAGCGAGCACAGATACGCAGTATTTT
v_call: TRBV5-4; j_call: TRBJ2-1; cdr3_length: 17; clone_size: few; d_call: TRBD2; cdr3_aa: CASSPLAGGSSYNEQFF; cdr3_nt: TGTGCCAGCAGCCCTCTAGCGGGAGGGAGCTCCTACAATGAGCAGTTCTTC
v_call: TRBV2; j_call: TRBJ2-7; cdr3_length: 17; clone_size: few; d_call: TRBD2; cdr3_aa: CASSEDPLAGGAYEQYF; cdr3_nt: TGTGCCAGCAGTGAAGACCCACTAGCGGGGGGGGCCTACGAGCAGTACTTC
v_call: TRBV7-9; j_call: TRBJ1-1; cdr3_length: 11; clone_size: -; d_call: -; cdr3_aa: CASSIPHTEGF; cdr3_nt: TGTGCCAGCAGCATCCCCCACACAGAGGGATTT
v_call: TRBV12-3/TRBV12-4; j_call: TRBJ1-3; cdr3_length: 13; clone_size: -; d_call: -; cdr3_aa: CASSLGLWDTIYF; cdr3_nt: TGTGCCAGCAGTTTGGGACTTTGGGACACCATATATTTT
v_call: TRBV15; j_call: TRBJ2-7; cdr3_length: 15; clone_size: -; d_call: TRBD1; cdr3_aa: CATSRAGGRSYEQYF; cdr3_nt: TGTGCCACCAGCAGAGCAGGGGGCCGCTCCTACGAGCAGTACTTC
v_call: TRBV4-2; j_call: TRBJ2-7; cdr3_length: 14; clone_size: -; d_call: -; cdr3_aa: CASNRGGPSYEQYF; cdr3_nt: TGTGCCAGCAATCGAGGAGGCCCCTCCTACGAGCAGTACTTC
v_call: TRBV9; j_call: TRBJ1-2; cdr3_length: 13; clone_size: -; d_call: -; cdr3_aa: CASSPRTPYGYTF; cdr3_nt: TGTGCCAGCAGCCCTCGGACCCCCTATGGCTACACCTTC
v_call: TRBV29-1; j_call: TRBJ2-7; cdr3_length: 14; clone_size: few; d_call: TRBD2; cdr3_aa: CSVGGGLLTYEQYF; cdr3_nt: TGCAGCGTTGGGGGGGGACTGTTAACCTACGAGCAGTACTTC
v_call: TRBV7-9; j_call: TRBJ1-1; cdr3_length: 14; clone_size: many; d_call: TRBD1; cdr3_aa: CASSPRTGEPEAFF; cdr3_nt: TGTGCCAGCAGCCCCCGGACAGGGGAACCTGAAGCTTTCTTT
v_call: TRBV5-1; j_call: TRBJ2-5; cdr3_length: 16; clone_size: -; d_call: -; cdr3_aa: CASSFVQGGTEETQYF; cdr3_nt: TGCGCCAGCAGCTTCGTACAGGGGGGGACGGAAGAGACCCAGTACTTC
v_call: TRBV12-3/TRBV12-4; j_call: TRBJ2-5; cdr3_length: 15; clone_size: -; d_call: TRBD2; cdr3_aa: CASRPLAGGPQTQYF; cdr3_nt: TGTGCCAGCAGGCCACTAGCGGGAGGGCCTCAGACCCAGTACTTC
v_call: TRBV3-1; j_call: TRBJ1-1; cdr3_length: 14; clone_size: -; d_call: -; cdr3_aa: CASSQEQGWAEAFF; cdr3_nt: TGTGCCAGCAGCCAAGAACAGGGCTGGGCTGAAGCTTTCTTT
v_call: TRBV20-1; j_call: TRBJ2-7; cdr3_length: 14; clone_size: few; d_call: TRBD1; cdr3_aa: CSAPTGDNGYEQYF; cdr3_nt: TGCAGTGCGCCGACAGGGGATAACGGCTACGAGCAGTACTTC
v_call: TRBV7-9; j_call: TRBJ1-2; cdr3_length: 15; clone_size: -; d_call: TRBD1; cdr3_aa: CASSLASTGVYGYTF; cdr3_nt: TGTGCCAGCAGCTTAGCCTCGACAGGGGTATATGGCTACACCTTC
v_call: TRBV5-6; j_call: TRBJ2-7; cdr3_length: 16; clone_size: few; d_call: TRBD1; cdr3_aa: CASSYRTGSPAYEQYF; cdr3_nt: TGTGCCAGCAGCTATAGGACAGGCAGTCCCGCTTACGAGCAGTACTTC
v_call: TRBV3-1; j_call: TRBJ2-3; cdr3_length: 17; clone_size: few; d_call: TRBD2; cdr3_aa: CASSQGERLAGADTQYF; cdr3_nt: TGTGCCAGCAGCCAAGGCGAAAGACTAGCGGGAGCCGATACGCAGTATTTT
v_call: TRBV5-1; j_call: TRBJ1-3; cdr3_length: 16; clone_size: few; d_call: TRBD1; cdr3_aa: CASSPAGQGTGNTIYF; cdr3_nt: TGCGCCAGCAGCCCGGCTGGACAGGGAACTGGAAACACCATATATTTT
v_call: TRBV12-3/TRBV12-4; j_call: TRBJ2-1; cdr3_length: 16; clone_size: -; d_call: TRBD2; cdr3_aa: CASSPRTSGRSAEQFF; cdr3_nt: TGTGCCAGCAGTCCACGGACTAGCGGGAGGTCGGCTGAGCAGTTCTTC
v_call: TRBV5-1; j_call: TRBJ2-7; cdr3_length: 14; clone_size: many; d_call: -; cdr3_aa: CASSLVGTGYEQYF; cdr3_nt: TGCGCCAGCAGCTTGGTCGGGACCGGCTACGAGCAGTACTTC
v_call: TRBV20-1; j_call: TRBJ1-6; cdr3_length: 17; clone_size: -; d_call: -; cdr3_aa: CSASGGAVRRNNSPLHF; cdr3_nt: TGCAGTGCTAGCGGCGGGGCGGTCCGCCGGAATAATTCACCCCTCCACTTT
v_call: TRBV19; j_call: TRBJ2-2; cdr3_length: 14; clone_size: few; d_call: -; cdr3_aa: CASSIAGNTGELFF; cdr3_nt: TGTGCCAGTAGTATCGCCGGGAACACCGGGGAGCTGTTTTTT
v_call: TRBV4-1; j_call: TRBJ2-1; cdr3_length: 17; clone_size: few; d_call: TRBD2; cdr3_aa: CASSQDTASGRRGEQFF; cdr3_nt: TGCGCCAGCAGCCAAGATACGGCTAGCGGGAGAAGGGGGGAGCAGTTCTTC
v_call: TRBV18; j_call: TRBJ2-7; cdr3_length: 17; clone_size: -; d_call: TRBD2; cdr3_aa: CASSPPRGTSATYEQYF; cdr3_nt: TGTGCCAGCTCACCACCGCGAGGGACTAGCGCCACCTACGAGCAGTACTTC
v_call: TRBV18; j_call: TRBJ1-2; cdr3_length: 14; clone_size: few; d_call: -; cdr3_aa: CASSPQGPNYGYTF; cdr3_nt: TGTGCCAGCTCACCACAGGGGCCGAACTATGGCTACACCTTC
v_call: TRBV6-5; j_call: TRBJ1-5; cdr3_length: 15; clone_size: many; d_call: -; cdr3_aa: CASSYSLMSNQPQHF; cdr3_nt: TGTGCCAGCAGTTACTCTCTGATGAGCAATCAGCCCCAGCATTTT
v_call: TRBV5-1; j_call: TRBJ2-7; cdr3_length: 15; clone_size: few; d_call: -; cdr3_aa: CASSFGDSPAYEQYF; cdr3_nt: TGCGCCAGCAGCTTCGGTGACAGCCCGGCCTACGAGCAGTACTTC
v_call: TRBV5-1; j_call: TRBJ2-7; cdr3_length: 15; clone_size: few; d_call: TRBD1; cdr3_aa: CASSPVTGGGDEQYF; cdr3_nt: TGCGCCAGCAGCCCAGTGACAGGGGGTGGAGACGAGCAGTACTTC
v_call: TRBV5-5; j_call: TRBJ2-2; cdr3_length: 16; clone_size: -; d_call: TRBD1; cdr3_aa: CASSETGALNTGELFF; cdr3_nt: TGTGCCAGCAGCGAGACAGGGGCCCTGAACACCGGGGAGCTGTTTTTT
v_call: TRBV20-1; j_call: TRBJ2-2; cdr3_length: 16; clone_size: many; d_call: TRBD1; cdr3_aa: CSARGPGGADTGELFF; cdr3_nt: TGCAGTGCTAGAGGCCCAGGGGGCGCCGACACCGGGGAGCTGTTTTTT
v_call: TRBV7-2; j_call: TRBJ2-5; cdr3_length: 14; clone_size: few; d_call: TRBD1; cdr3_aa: CASSQITGGETQYF; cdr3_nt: TGTGCCAGCAGCCAGATTACAGGGGGAGAGACCCAGTACTTC
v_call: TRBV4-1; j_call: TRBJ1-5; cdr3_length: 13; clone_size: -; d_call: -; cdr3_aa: CASSQAERQPQHF; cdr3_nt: TGCGCCAGCAGCCAAGCGGAAAGACAGCCCCAGCATTTT
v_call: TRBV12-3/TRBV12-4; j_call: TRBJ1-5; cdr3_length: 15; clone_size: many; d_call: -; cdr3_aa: CASSPRQGKDQPQHF; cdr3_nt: TGTGCCAGCAGTCCCAGGCAGGGAAAGGATCAGCCCCAGCATTTT
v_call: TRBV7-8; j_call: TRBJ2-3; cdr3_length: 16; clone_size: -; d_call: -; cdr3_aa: CASSFTTAVQTDTQYF; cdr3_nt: TGTGCCAGCAGCTTTACCACCGCTGTGCAGACAGATACGCAGTATTTT